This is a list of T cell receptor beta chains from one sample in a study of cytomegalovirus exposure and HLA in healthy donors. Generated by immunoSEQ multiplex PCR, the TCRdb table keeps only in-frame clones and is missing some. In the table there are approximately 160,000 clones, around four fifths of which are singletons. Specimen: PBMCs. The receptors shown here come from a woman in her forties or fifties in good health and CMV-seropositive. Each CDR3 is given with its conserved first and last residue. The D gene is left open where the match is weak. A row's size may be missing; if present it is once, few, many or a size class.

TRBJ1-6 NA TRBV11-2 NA TGTGCCAGCAGCTTAGATGGTCAGACCTATAATTCACCCCTCCACTTT CASSLDGQTYNSPLHF
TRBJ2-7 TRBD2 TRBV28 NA TGTGCCAGCAGTCCCTGGCGGGGGGGGAACTACGAGCAGTACTTC CASSPWRGGNYEQYF
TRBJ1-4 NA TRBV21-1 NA TGTGCCAGCAGCCCGAATAAAGAACAGACAACTAATGAAAAACTGTTTTTT CASSPNKEQTTNEKLFF
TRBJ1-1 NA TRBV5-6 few TGTGCCAGCAGCTCGATACAGGGCTGGACTGAAGCTTTCTTT CASSSIQGWTEAFF
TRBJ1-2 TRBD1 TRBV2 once TGTGCCAGCAGCGAAACACCCACAGGGGGCTATGGCTACACCTTC CASSETPTGGYGYTF
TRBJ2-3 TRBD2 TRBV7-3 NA TGTGCCACCGGGAGGGGGGCCCTAGACACAGATACGCAGTATTTT CATGRGALDTDTQYF
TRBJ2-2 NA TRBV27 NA TGTGCCAGCAGTTTAATTCGTAACACCGGGGAGCTGTTTTTT CASSLIRNTGELFF
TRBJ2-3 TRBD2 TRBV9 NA TGTGCCAGCAGCGTAGTAACGGGGGGGCCGGGAGATACGCAGTATTTT CASSVVTGGPGDTQYF
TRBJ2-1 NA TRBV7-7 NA TGTGCTAGCAGCTTAGAACAGGGTTTAAGTGAGCAGTTCTTC CASSLEQGLSEQFF
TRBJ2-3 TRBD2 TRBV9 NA TGTGCCAGCAGCGCCGAGGGCGGTAGCGGGGTCACAGATACGCAGTATTTT CASSAEGGSGVTDTQYF
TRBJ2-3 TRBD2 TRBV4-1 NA TGCGCCAGCAGCCAGTTTAATTCGGGGGGTTCCACAGATACGCAGTATTTT CASSQFNSGGSTDTQYF
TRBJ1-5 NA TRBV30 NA TGTGCCTGGAGTGTGTGGGACACAGATCAGCCCCAGCATTTT CAWSVWDTDQPQHF
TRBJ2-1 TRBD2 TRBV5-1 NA TGCGCCAGCAGCTTGGTGGTGAGCGGGGGGAGGTACAATGAGCAGTTCTTC CASSLVVSGGRYNEQFF
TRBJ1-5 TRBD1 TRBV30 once TGTGCCTGGAGTGTAGCCCCCCGGACAGGGATCAATCAGCCCCAGCATTTT CAWSVAPRTGINQPQHF
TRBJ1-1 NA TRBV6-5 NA TGTGCCAGCAGTTGGGGGGGTTGGAACACTGAAGCTTTCTTT CASSWGGWNTEAFF
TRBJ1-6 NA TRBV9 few TGTGCCAGCAGTGGCACAGGGCGAGTTGGTTCACCCCTCCACTTT CASSGTGRVGSPLHF
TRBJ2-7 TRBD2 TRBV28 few TGTGCCAGCAGTTTCTCCGAGCGGGGGAGAGAGCAGTACTTC CASSFSERGREQYF
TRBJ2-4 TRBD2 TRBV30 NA TGTGCCTGGAGCACCGGGAGCGGGGGAAGGAACATTCAGTACTTC CAWSTGSGGRNIQYF
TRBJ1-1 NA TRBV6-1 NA TGTGCCAGCAGTGAAGCCGGGAAATCGAGAGCTTTCTTT CASSEAGKSRAFF
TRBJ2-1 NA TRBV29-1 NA TGCAGCGTTGAAGGTCTGGCGGGTTCCTACAATGAGCAGTTCTTC CSVEGLAGSYNEQFF
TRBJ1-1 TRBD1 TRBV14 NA TGTGCCAGCAGCCTCCCCGGGACAGGGTTATCTGAAGCTTTCTTT CASSLPGTGLSEAFF
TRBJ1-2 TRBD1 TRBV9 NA TGTGCCAGCAGCCCATCCGGGACAGGGCCCTATGGCTACACCTTC CASSPSGTGPYGYTF
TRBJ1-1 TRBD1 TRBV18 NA TGTGCCAGCTCACCCTTACAGGGGAGGAACACTGAAGCTTTCTTT CASSPLQGRNTEAFF
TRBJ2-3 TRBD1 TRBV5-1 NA TGCGCCAGCAGCAATCAGGGGGTCCTCACAGATACGCAGTATTTT CASSNQGVLTDTQYF
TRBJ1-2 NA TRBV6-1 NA TGTGCCAGCAGTGATTCGGCAGGGGTACTCTATGGCTACACCTTC CASSDSAGVLYGYTF
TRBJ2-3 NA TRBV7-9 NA TGTGCCAGCAGCCCTGTCACAGATACGCAGTATTTT CASSPVTDTQYF
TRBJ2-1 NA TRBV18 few TGTGCCAGCTCACCATTGCGGGACAGCTCCTACAATGAGCAGTTCTTC CASSPLRDSSYNEQFF
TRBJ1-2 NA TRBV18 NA TGTGCCAGCTCACCAGGGCAGGGCCTCTATGGCTACACCTTC CASSPGQGLYGYTF
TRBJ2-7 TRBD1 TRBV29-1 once TGCAGCGTCACAGGGGGCCGGCTTGAGCAGTACTTC CSVTGGRLEQYF
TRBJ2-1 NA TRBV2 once TGTGCCGATCGGCAAGGTTCAGGAAATGAGCAGTTCTTC CADRQGSGNEQFF
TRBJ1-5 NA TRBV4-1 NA TGCGCCAGCAGCCCCCAAAGACTTTGGGTTGGCAATCAGCCCCAGCATTTT CASSPQRLWVGNQPQHF
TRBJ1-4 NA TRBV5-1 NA TGCGCCAGCAGCTTTGGAGGGAATGAAAAACTGTTTTTT CASSFGGNEKLFF
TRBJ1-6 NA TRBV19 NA TGTGCCAGTATGCCGGGGGGCTTATCCTATAATTCACCCCTCCACTTT CASMPGGLSYNSPLHF
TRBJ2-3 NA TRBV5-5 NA TGTGCCAGCAGCTTGGCGTGGAGTCTTGCCTTGGAGCAGTATTTT CASSLAWSLALEQYF
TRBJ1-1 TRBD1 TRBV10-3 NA TGTGCCATCAGTGAGACAGGGGACACTGAAGCTTTCTTT CAISETGDTEAFF
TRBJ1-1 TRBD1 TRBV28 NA TGTGCCAGCAGTTCCCCCAGGGGGTGGACTGAAGCTTTCTTT CASSSPRGWTEAFF
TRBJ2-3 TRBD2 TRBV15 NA TGTGCCACCAGCAGAGATCCAGCGGGGGCCCTCGGCACAGATACGCAGTATTTT CATSRDPAGALGTDTQYF
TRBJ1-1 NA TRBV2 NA TGTGCCAGCGGCAGGGGCACTGAAGCTTTCTTT CASGRGTEAFF
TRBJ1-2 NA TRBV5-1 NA TGCGCCAGCAGCTTGGAGGGAGCTAACTATGGCTACACCTTC CASSLEGANYGYTF
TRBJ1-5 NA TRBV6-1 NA TGTGCCAGCAGTGTCTCAGGGGTCAATCAGCCCCAGCATTTT CASSVSGVNQPQHF
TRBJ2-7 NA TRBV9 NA TGTGCCGTGGTACAGGACTCCTACGAGCAGTACTTC CAVVQDSYEQYF
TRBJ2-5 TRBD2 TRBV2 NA TGTGCCAGCAGCGGAGGACTAGCGGGGGAAAAGACCCAGTACTTC CASSGGLAGEKTQYF
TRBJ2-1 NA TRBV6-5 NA TGTGCCAGCAGTAGACCGGGGGTGGGCAATGAGCAGTTCTTC CASSRPGVGNEQFF